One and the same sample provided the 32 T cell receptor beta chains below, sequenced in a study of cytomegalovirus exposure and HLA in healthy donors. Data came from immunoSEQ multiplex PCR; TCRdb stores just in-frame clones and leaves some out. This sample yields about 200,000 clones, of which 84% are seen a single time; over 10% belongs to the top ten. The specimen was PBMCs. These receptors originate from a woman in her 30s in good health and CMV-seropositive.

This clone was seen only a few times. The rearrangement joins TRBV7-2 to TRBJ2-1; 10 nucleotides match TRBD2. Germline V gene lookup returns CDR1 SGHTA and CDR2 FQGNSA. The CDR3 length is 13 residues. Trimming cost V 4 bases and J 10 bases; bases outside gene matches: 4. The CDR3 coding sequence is TGTGCCAGCAGCTCCCTAGCGGGAGAGGAGCAGTTCTTC. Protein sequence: CASSSLAGEEQFF. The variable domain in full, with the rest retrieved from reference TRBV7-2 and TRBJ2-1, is GAGVSQSPSNKVTEKGKDVELRCDPISGHTALYWYRQSLGQGLEFLIYFQGNSAPDKSGLPSDRFSAERTGGSVSTLTIQRTQQEDSAVYLCASSSLAGEEQFFGPGTRLTVL.

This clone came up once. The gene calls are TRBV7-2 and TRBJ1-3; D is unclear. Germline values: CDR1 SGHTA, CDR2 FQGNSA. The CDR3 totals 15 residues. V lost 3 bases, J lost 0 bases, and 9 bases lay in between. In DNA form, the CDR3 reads TGTGCCAGCAGCTTCGGTAGCCCCTCTGGAAACACCATATATTTT. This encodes CASSFGSPSGNTIYF.

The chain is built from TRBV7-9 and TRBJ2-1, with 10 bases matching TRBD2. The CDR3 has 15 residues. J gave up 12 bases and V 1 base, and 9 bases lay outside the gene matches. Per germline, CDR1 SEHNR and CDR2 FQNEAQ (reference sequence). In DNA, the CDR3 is TGTGCCAGCAGCTTAGGGATAGCGGGAGGTAGGCGGCAGTTCTTC. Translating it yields CASSLGIAGGRRQFF.

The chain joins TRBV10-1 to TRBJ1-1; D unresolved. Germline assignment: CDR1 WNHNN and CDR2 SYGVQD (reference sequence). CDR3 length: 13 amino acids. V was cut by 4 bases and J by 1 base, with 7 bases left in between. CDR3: CASSVNKNTEAFF. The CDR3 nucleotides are TGCGCCAGCAGTGTCAACAAGAACACTGAAGCTTTCTTT.

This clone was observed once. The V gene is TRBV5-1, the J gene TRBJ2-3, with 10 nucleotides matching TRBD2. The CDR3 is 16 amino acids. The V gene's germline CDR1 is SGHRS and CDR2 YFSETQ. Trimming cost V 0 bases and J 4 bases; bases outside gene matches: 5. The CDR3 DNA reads TGCGCCAGCAGCTTGGAAGCGGGAGGGCCTCCAGATACGCAGTATTTT. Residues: CASSLEAGGPPDTQYF.

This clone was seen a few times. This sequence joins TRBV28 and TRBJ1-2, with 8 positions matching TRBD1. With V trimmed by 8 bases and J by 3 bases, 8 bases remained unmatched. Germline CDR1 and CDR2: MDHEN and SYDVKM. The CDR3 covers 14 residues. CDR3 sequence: CASQDLTGDYGYTF. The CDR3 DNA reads TGTGCCAGCCAGGATTTGACAGGGGACTATGGCTACACCTTC.

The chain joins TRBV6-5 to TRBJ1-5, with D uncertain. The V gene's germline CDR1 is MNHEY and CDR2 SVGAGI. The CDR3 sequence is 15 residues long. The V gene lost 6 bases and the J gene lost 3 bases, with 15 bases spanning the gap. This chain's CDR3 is CASSPSELYNQPQHF. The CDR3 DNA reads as TGTGCCAGCAGCCCAAGTGAACTCTACAATCAGCCCCAGCATTTT.

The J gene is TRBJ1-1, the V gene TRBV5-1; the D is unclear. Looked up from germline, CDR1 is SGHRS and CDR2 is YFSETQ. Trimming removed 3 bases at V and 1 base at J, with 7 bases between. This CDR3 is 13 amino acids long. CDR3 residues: CASSYTRNTEAFF. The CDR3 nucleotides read TGCGCCAGCAGCTATACACGGAACACTGAAGCTTTCTTT.

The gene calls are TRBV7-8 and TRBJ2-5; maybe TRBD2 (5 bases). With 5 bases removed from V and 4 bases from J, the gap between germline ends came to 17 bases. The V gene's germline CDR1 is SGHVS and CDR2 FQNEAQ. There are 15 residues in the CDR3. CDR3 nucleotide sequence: TGTGCCAGCAGCGCACTTACCGGGGTAGCAGAGACCCAGTACTTC. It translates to CASSALTGVAETQYF. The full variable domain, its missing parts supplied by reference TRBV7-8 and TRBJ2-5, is GAGVSQSPRYKVAKRGQDVALRCDPISGHVSLFWYQQALGQGPEFLTYFQNEAQLDKSGLPSDRFFAERPEGSVSTLKIQRTQQEDSAVYLCASSALTGVAETQYFGPGTRLLVL.

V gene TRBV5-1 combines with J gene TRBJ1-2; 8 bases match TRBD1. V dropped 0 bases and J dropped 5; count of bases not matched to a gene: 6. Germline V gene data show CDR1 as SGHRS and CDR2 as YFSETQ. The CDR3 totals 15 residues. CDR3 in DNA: TGCGCCAGCAGCTTGGAGTACAGGGGGGTATATGGCTACACCTTC. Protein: CASSLEYRGVYGYTF.

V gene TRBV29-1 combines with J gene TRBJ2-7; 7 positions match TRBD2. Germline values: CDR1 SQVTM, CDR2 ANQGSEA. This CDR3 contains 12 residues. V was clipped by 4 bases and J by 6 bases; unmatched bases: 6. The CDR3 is CSVGRESLEQYF. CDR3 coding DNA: TGCAGCGTTGGGCGGGAGAGTCTCGAGCAGTACTTC.

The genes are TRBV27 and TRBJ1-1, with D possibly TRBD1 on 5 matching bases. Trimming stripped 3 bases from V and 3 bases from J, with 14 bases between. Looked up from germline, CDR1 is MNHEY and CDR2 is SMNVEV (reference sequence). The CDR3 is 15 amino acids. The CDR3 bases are TGTGCCAGCAGTTTTCTAAACAGGCTAGACACTGAAGCTTTCTTT. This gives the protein CASSFLNRLDTEAFF.

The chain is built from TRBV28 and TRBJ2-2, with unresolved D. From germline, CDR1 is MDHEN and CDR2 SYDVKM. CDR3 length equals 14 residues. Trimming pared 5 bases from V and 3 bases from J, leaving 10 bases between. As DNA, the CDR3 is TGTGCCAGCAGTCCCCCCAGATACACCGGGGAGCTGTTTTTT. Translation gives CASSPPRYTGELFF. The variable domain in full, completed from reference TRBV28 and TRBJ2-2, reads DVKVTQSSRYLVKRTGEKVFLECVQDMDHENMFWYRQDPGLGLRLIYFSYDVKMKEKGDIPEGYSVSREKKERFSLILESASTNQTSMYLCASSPPRYTGELFFGEGSRLTVL.

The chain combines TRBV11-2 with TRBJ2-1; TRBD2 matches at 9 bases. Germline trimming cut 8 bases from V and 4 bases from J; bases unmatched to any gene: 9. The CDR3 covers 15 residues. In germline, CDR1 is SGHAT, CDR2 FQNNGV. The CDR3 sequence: CASGLGTSSYNEQFF. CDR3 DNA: TGTGCCAGCGGCCTCGGGACTAGCAGTTACAATGAGCAGTTCTTC. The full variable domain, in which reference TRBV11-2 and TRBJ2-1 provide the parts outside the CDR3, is EAGVAQSPRYKIIEKRQSVAFWCNPISGHATLYWYQQILGQGPKLLIQFQNNGVVDDSQLPKDRFSAERLKGVDSTLKIQPAKLEDSAVYLCASGLGTSSYNEQFFGPGTRLTVL.

The CDR3 sequence is CAWSVAGGHEQYF. The CDR3 DNA sequence: TGTGCCTGGAGTGTAGCGGGAGGCCACGAGCAGTACTTC. The chain is built from TRBV30 and TRBJ2-7, with 9 bases lining up with TRBD2. CDR3 length: 13 amino acids. The germline CDR1 and CDR2 sequences are GTSNPN and SVGIG (reference sequence). The trim removed 0 bases at V and 5 bases at J, leaving 2 bases unmatched.

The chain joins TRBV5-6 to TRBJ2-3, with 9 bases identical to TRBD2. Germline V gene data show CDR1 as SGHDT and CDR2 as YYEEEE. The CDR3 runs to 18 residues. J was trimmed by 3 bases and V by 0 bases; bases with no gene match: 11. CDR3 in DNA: TGTGCCAGCAGCTTGGTGATAGCGGGAGTTGGGAGAACAGATACGCAGTATTTT. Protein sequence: CASSLVIAGVGRTDTQYF. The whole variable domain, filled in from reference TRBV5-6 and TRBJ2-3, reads DAGVTQSPTHLIKTRGQQVTLRCSPKSGHDTVSWYQQALGQGPQFIFQYYEEEERQRGNFPDRFSGHQFPNYSSELNVNALLLGDSALYLCASSLVIAGVGRTDTQYFGPGTRLTVL.

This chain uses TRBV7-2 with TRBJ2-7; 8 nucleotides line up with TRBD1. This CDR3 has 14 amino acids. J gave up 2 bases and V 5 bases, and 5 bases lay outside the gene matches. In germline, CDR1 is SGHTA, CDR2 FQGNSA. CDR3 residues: CASSPRTGTYEQYF. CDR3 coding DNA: TGTGCCAGCAGCCCCCGGACAGGGACCTACGAGCAGTACTTC.

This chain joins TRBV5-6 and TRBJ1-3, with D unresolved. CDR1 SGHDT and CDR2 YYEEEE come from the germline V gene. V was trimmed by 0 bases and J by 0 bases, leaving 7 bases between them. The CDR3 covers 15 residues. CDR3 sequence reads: CASSLGSDSGNTIYF. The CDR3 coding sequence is TGTGCCAGCAGCTTGGGATCAGACTCTGGAAACACCATATATTTT.

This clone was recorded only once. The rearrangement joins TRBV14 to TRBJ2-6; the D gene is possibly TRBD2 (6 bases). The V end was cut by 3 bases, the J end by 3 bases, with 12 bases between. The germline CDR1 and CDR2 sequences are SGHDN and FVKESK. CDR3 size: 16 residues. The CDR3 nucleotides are TGTGCCAGCAGCCACGGGCAGGGACTTGGGGCCAACGTCCTGACTTTC. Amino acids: CASSHGQGLGANVLTF.

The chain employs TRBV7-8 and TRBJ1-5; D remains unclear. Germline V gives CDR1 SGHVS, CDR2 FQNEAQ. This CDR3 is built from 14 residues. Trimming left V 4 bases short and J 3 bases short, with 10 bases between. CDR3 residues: CASSSARDNQPQHF. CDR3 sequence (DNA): TGTGCCAGCAGCTCCGCGAGGGACAATCAGCCCCAGCATTTT.

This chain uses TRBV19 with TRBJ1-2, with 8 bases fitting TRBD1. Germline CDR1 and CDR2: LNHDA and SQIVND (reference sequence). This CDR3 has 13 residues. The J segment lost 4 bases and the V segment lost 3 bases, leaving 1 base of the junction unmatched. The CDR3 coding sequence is TGTGCCAGTAGTATCACAGGGGGCTATGGCTACACCTTC. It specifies CASSITGGYGYTF.

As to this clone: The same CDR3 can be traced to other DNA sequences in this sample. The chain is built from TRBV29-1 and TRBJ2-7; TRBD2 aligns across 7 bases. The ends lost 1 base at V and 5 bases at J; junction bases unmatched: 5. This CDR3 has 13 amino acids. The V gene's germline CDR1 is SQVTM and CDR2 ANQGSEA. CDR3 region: CSVEGGSFNEQYF. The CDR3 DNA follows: TGCAGCGTTGAAGGCGGGAGTTTTAACGAGCAGTACTTC.

The CDR3 DNA is TGTGCCAGCAGTGAAGGAGCTAACTATGGCTACACCTTC. Protein sequence: CASSEGANYGYTF. V is TRBV2 and J is TRBJ1-2, with D hard to call. Trimming took 1 base from V and 0 from J, leaving 3 bases between them. CDR3 size: 13 residues. Germline CDR1 and CDR2: SNHLY and FYNNEI.

The chain's CDR3 is CATTRLAGESGAYEQYF. CDR3 nucleotides: TGTGCCACCACCCGACTAGCGGGAGAATCTGGAGCCTACGAGCAGTACTTC. This chain uses TRBV27 with TRBJ2-7; 12 bases align to TRBD2. The V segment lost 10 bases and the J segment 2 bases; nucleotides outside the gene matches: 15. CDR1 and CDR2 from the germline V gene are MNHEY and SMNVEV (reference sequence). CDR3 length: 17 residues.

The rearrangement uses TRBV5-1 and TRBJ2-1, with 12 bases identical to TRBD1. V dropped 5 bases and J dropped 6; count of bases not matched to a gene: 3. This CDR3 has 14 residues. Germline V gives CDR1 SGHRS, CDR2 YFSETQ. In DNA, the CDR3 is TGCGCCAGCAGGGGACAGGGGGCAGGCAATGAGCAGTTCTTC. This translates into CASRGQGAGNEQFF.

This CDR3 reads CASSYSSWGGRGYTF. DNA for the CDR3: TGTGCCAGCAGTTACTCGAGTTGGGGGGGCCGCGGCTACACCTTC. The chain uses TRBV6-5 and TRBJ1-2; TRBD1 is a possible D gene (6 bases). There are 15 residues in the CDR3. The germline V gene encodes CDR1 MNHEY and CDR2 SVGAGI. The ends were cut back, 0 bases at V and 8 bases at J, with 16 bases in the middle.

CDR3 sequence: CSVVRKMDTEAFF. As DNA, the CDR3 is TGCAGCGTTGTGAGGAAGATGGACACTGAAGCTTTCTTT. This sequence joins TRBV29-1 and TRBJ1-1; D gene unclear. Trimming took 4 bases from V and 3 from J, leaving 12 bases between them. This CDR3 contains 13 residues. In germline, CDR1 is SQVTM, CDR2 ANQGSEA.

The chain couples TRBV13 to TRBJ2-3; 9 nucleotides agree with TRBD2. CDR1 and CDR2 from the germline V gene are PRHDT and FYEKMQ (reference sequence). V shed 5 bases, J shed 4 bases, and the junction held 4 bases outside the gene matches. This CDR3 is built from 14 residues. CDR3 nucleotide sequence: TGTGCCAGCAGCATAGCGGGAGTTGCAGATACGCAGTATTTT. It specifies CASSIAGVADTQYF. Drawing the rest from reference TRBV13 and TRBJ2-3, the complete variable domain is AAGVIQSPRHLIKEKRETATLKCYPIPRHDTVYWYQQGPGQDPQFLISFYEKMQSDKGSIPDRFSAQQFSDYHSELNMSSLELGDSALYFCASSIAGVADTQYFGPGTRLTVL.

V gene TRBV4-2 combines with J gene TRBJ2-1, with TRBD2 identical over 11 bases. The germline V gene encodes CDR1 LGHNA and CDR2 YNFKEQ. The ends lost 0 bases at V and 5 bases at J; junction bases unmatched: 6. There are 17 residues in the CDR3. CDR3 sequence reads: CASSQEPGLAANNEQFF. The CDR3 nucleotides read TGTGCCAGCAGCCAAGAACCGGGACTAGCGGCCAACAATGAGCAGTTCTTC.

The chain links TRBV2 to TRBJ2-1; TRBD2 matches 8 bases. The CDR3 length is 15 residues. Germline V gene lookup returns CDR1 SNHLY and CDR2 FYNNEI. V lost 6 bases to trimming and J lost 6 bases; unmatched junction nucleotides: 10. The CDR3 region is CASSGAAGVGNEQFF. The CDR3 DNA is TGTGCCAGCAGCGGGGCAGCGGGGGTCGGCAATGAGCAGTTCTTC. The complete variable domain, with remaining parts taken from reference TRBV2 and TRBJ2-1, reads EPEVTQTPSHQVTQMGQEVILRCVPISNHLYFYWYRQILGQKVEFLVSFYNNEISEKSEIFDDQFSVERPDGSNFTLKIRSTKLEDSAMYFCASSGAAGVGNEQFFGPGTRLTVL.

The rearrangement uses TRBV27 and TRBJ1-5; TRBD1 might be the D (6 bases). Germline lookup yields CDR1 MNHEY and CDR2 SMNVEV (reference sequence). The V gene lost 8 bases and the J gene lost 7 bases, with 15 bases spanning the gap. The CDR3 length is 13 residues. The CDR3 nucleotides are TGTGCCAGCGGAACAGGGTTTGGACAGCCCCAGCATTTT. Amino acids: CASGTGFGQPQHF.

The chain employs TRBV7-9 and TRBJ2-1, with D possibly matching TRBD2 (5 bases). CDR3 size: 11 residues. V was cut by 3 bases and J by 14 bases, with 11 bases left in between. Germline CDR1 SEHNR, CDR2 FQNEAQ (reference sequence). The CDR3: CASSLGGWKFF. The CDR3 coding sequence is TGTGCCAGCAGCTTGGGCGGGTGGAAGTTCTTC.